One and the same sample provided the 7 T cell receptor beta chains below, sequenced in a study of blood T cell repertoires in COVID-19. Data came from immunoSEQ multiplex PCR; TCRdb stores just in-frame clones and leaves some out. In the table there are roughly 60,000 clones, 70% to 90% of which are singletons. Sequencing used peripheral blood. The origin of the receptors is a man older than 75 with acute or convalescent COVID-19.

J is TRBJ2-2 and V is TRBV5-1; D may be TRBD1 (5 bases). Deletions cut 5 bases from V and 2 bases from J, with 13 bases between. Germline CDR1 and CDR2: SGHRS and YFSETQ. This CDR3 has 15 amino acids. DNA of the CDR3: TGCGCCAGCAGTTCAGGGTTGGGAAACACCGGGGAGCTGTTTTTT. The encoded protein is CASSSGLGNTGELFF. Looking up the rest from reference TRBV5-1 and TRBJ2-2 gives the full variable domain: KAGVTQTPRYLIKTRGQQVTLSCSPISGHRSVSWYQQTPGQGLQFLFEYFSETQRNKGNFPGRFSGRQFSNSRSEMNVSTLELGDSALYLCASSSGLGNTGELFFGEGSRLTVL.

J is TRBJ2-4 and V is TRBV4-2; D might be TRBD2 (6 bases). The CDR3 loop spans 20 amino acids. Trimming pared 1 base from V and 0 bases from J, leaving 22 bases between. Germline CDR1 and CDR2: LGHNA and YNFKEQ. The CDR3 loop reads CASSQGQAASGYLAKNIQYF. The CDR3 region has the DNA TGTGCCAGCAGCCAAGGACAAGCGGCAAGCGGGTATCTAGCCAAAAACATTCAGTACTTC.

The rearrangement uses TRBV18 and TRBJ1-3; 10 nucleotides line up with TRBD1. The germline CDR1 and CDR2 sequences are KGHSH and LQKENI. This CDR3 region has 17 residues. The J segment lost 4 bases and the V segment lost 0 bases, leaving 6 bases of the junction unmatched. CDR3 DNA: TGTGCCAGCTCACCACCGGGACAGGGGAATTTAGGAAACACCATATATTTT. This gives the protein CASSPPGQGNLGNTIYF.

This chain connects TRBV19 to TRBJ1-5; perhaps TRBD1 as D (6 bases). Germline assignment: CDR1 LNHDA and CDR2 SQIVND (reference sequence). The CDR3 runs 17 residues. The ends were cut back, 1 base at V and 4 bases at J, with 17 bases in the middle. The CDR3 loop reads CASSIGGAGAKNQPQHF. The CDR3 nucleotides read TGTGCCAGTAGTATAGGAGGGGCAGGGGCCAAAAATCAGCCCCAGCATTTT. Using reference TRBV19 and TRBJ1-5 for the parts outside the CDR3, the full variable domain is DGGITQSPKYLFRKEGQNVTLSCEQNLNHDAMYWYRQDPGQGLRLIYYSQIVNDFQKGDIAEGYSVSREKKESFPLTVTSAQKNPTAFYLCASSIGGAGAKNQPQHFGDGTRLSIL.

The chain employs TRBV10-3 and TRBJ2-7, with 7 bases fitting TRBD1. Trimming took 10 bases from V and 9 from J; bases not matched to a gene: 15. CDR3 length: 13 residues. Germline loops: CDR1 ENHRY, CDR2 SYGVKD. CDR3 DNA: TGTGCCAGCAGGGGGACAGTTGGAGATCGGCAGTACTTC. This gives the protein CASRGTVGDRQYF.

The chain links TRBV13 to TRBJ2-3, with 10 bases that match TRBD2. In germline, CDR1 is PRHDT, CDR2 FYEKMQ (reference sequence). The CDR3 totals 15 residues. J gave up 4 bases and V 4 bases, and 5 bases lay outside the gene matches. For the CDR3, the DNA is TGTGCCAGCAGCTCTAGCGGGGGAAGAGCAGATACGCAGTATTTT. This sequence encodes CASSSSGGRADTQYF.

The V and J genes are TRBV7-8 and TRBJ2-7, with unresolved D. The CDR3 has 12 amino acids. Trimming stripped 3 bases from V and 3 bases from J, with 6 bases between. Germline V gives CDR1 SGHVS, CDR2 FQNEAQ. CDR3 sequence reads: CASSLYNYEQYF. The CDR3 DNA reads TGTGCCAGCAGCTTGTACAACTACGAGCAGTACTTC.